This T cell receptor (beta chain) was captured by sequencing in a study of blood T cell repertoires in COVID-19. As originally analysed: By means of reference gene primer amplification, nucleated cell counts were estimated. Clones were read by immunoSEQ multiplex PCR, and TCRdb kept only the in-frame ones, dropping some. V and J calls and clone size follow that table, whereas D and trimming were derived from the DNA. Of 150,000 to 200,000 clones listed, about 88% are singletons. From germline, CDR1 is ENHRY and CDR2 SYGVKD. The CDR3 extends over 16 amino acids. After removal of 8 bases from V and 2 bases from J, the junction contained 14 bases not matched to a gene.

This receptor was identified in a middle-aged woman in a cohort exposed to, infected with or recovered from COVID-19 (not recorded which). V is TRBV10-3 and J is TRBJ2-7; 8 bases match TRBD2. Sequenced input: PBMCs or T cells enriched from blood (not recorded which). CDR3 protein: CAIGGSIAGNAYEQYF. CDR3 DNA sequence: TGTGCCATCGGGGGGAGTATAGCGGGGAACGCCTACGAGCAGTACTTC.